The T cell receptor beta chain described here comes from a study of human T cells and chemical hapten exposure. For the study at large: Patch tests containing 0.01% DPC, applied to the upper back, were read at 6 days.

The time point: patch test 1, 2 weeks after DPC sensitization. The treatment: therapeutic diphenylcyclopropenone sensitization with weekly scalp DPC. Staff drew blood before applying each patch test. V lost 0 bases to trimming and J lost 1 base; unmatched junction nucleotides: 5. CDR3 length: 17 amino acids. Germline CDR1 and CDR2: SGHAT and FQNNGV. There are a few counts of this clonotype. TCRdb re-analysed the RACE reads in MiXCR, keeping a single row per CDR3 protein. The data contain 300,000 to 450,000 distinct CDR3 sequences, 4.8% of them seen just once; the ten biggest clones take up 2% to 2.5%. The chain has TRBV11-2 and TRBJ2-2; 7 bases line up with TRBD2. The sequences come from whole blood, collected in connection with sensitization to the hapten diphenylcyclopropenone (DPC). The receptor comes from a woman between 45 and 60 years old with alopecia areata. Some clones in this sample may be carry-over from other donors' samples. CDR3 sequence (DNA): TGTGCCAGCAGCTTAGATCAAGTAGCGGGGAACACCGGGGAGCTGTTTTTT. It yields the protein CASSLDQVAGNTGELFF.